The 28 T cell receptor beta chains below were found in one sample sequenced in a study of control samples from healthy donors and cancer patients. The assay was immunoSEQ multiplex PCR, and TCRdb's table has in-frame clones only and misses some. The profile shows about 13,000 clones, around four fifths of them singletons. The sample consisted of formalin-fixed, paraffin-embedded tissue. These receptors all stem from a male donor with melanoma.

The rearrangement links TRBV5-6 to TRBJ2-7; D remains ambiguous. Germline values: CDR1 SGHDT, CDR2 YYEEEE. The CDR3 consists of 13 residues. V lost 0 bases, J lost 3 bases, and 7 bases lay in between. Here the CDR3 reads CASSLGQLYEQYF. CDR3 bases: TGTGCCAGCAGCTTGGGTCAGCTCTACGAGCAGTACTTC.

In DNA, the CDR3 is TGTGCCAGTAGCGCAGCCGGCCGGAGGCCCAACACTGAAGCTTTCTTT. It codes for CASSAAGRRPNTEAFF. V is TRBV19 and J is TRBJ1-1; no clear D. Germline CDR1 and CDR2: LNHDA and SQIVND (reference sequence). This CDR3 has 16 residues. V gave up 6 bases and J gave up 2 bases, with 19 bases separating them. The full variable domain, in which reference TRBV19 and TRBJ1-1 provide the parts outside the CDR3, is DGGITQSPKYLFRKEGQNVTLSCEQNLNHDAMYWYRQDPGQGLRLIYYSQIVNDFQKGDIAEGYSVSREKKESFPLTVTSAQKNPTAFYLCASSAAGRRPNTEAFFGQGTRLTVV.

The chain carries TRBV5-1 and TRBJ2-5; D ambiguous. Per germline, CDR1 SGHRS and CDR2 YFSETQ. Trimming cost V 0 bases and J 7 bases, with 13 bases left between them. CDR3 length equals 14 residues. CDR3 residues: CASSLDSGWGTQYF. In DNA form, the CDR3 reads TGCGCCAGCAGCTTGGATTCTGGATGGGGGACCCAGTACTTC.

The chain carries TRBV6-1 and TRBJ1-5; a possible D gene is TRBD1 (5 bases). The V gene lost 3 bases and the J gene lost 4 bases, with 7 bases spanning the gap. CDR3 length: 13 amino acids. Germline V gene lookup returns CDR1 MNHNS and CDR2 SASEGT. In DNA, the CDR3 is TGTGCCAGCAGTGACCGGGGGAATCAGCCCCAGCATTTT. Protein sequence: CASSDRGNQPQHF.

This clone was recorded a few times. The rearrangement uses TRBV5-1 and TRBJ2-1; weak D call: TRBD2 (6 bases). V gave up 1 base and J gave up 1 base, with 9 bases separating them. CDR1 is SGHRS and CDR2 is YFSETQ in the germline V gene. The CDR3 is 15 residues long. The CDR3 loop reads CASSLSGDSYNEQFF. For the CDR3, the DNA is TGCGCCAGCAGCTTGTCGGGGGATTCCTACAATGAGCAGTTCTTC.

The chain joins TRBV4-3 to TRBJ2-1; 8 positions match TRBD2. V lost 0 bases and J lost 7; bases outside the gene matches: 8. The CDR3 extends over 16 amino acids. The germline CDR1 and CDR2 sequences are LGHNA and YSLEER. The CDR3 loop is CASSQDATGGRNEQFF. In DNA, the CDR3 is TGCGCCAGCAGCCAAGATGCAACGGGGGGGCGTAATGAGCAGTTCTTC.

This clone appeared once. This chain joins TRBV29-1 and TRBJ1-2; TRBD1 might be the D (6 bases). The CDR3 runs 13 residues. V was shortened by 6 bases and J by 4 bases, with 15 bases between the two germline ends. From germline, CDR1 is SQVTM and CDR2 ANQGSEA. The CDR3 loop is CSVSSPGAYGYTF. The CDR3 DNA reads as TGCAGCGTCTCATCCCCAGGGGCCTATGGCTACACCTTC.

The CDR3 is CASSLVVGGLETQYF. The DNA of the CDR3 is TGTGCCAGCAGCTTAGTGGTGGGGGGGCTAGAGACCCAGTACTTC. V and J are TRBV7-7 and TRBJ2-5; a weak D match, TRBD2 (7 bases). The V end lost 1 base, the J end lost 4 bases, and 13 bases lay between the germline ends. The CDR3 has 15 amino acids. Germline V lookup: CDR1 SSHAT, CDR2 FNYEAQ (reference sequence).

J is TRBJ2-3 and V is TRBV7-3, with D possibly TRBD2 on 6 matching bases. The germline CDR1 and CDR2 sequences are SGHTA and FQGTGA. Trimming left V 2 bases short and J 2 bases short, with 8 bases between. The CDR3 extends over 14 amino acids. DNA for the CDR3: TGTGCCAGCAGCTTAGGCGGGGTCACAGATACGCAGTATTTT. The encoded protein is CASSLGGVTDTQYF.

To note about this clone: Germline and junction disagree at one end, which may indicate a read error. The gene calls are TRBV15 and TRBJ1-2; D gene unclear. Germline V lookup: CDR1 LNHNV, CDR2 YYDKDF (reference sequence). The CDR3 runs to 12 residues. The CDR3 spells CATSRDNSGYTF. For the CDR3, the DNA is TGTGCCACCAGCAGAGATAACTCTGGCTACACCTTC.

This clone was found a few times. V and J are TRBV4-3 and TRBJ1-3; D possibly corresponds to TRBD1 (6 bases). Germline CDR1 LGHNA, CDR2 YSLEER. Deletions cut 4 bases from V and 4 bases from J, with 20 bases between. CDR3 length: 17 amino acids. CDR3 DNA sequence: TGCGCCAGCAGCCTTAACTTACAGGGAGTCGGGGGAAACACCATATATTTT. It yields the protein CASSLNLQGVGGNTIYF.

V and J are TRBV5-4 and TRBJ2-1; TRBD2 agrees at 8 bases. CDR3 size: 14 residues. Unmatched junction bases numbered 4, after V lost 2 bases and J lost 6 bases. CDR1 SGHNT and CDR2 YYREEE come from the germline V gene (reference sequence). The CDR3, as DNA: TGTGCCAGCAGCTTAGGCGGGGGGTTCAATGAGCAGTTCTTC. As protein: CASSLGGGFNEQFF. Drawing the rest from reference TRBV5-4 and TRBJ2-1, the complete variable domain is ETGVTQSPTHLIKTRGQQVTLRCSSQSGHNTVSWYQQALGQGPQFIFQYYREEENGRGNFPPRFSGLQFPNYSSELNVNALELDDSALYLCASSLGGGFNEQFFGPGTRLTVL.

This clone was seen a few times. V gene TRBV30 combines with J gene TRBJ1-5; D is uncertain. V gave up 2 bases and J gave up 5 bases, with 10 bases separating them. Germline CDR1 reads GTSNPN; CDR2 reads SVGIG (reference sequence). This CDR3 region has 13 residues. The CDR3 region is CAWSPARDQPQHF. As DNA, the CDR3 is TGTGCCTGGAGTCCGGCAAGGGATCAGCCCCAGCATTTT.

In this sample, this clone is medium-sized. The genes are TRBV7-2 and TRBJ2-1, with 9 bases that match TRBD1. The trim removed 4 bases at V and 8 bases at J, leaving 12 bases unmatched. In germline, CDR1 is SGHTA, CDR2 FQGNSA. The CDR3 sequence is 16 residues long. The CDR3: CASSSLWDRAGDEQFF. The CDR3 DNA reads TGTGCCAGCAGCTCGTTATGGGACAGGGCTGGGGATGAGCAGTTCTTC.

This chain links TRBV11-2 with TRBJ2-7; 7 bases are a match to TRBD2. The trim removed 1 base at V and 5 bases at J, leaving 5 bases unmatched. The germline gives CDR1 SGHAT, CDR2 FQNNGV. The CDR3 has 14 amino acids. CDR3 amino acids: CASSLGPAGHEQYF. CDR3 nucleotide sequence: TGTGCCAGCAGCTTAGGTCCAGCGGGGCACGAGCAGTACTTC. Full variable domain (remainder filled in from reference TRBV11-2 and TRBJ2-7): EAGVAQSPRYKIIEKRQSVAFWCNPISGHATLYWYQQILGQGPKLLIQFQNNGVVDDSQLPKDRFSAERLKGVDSTLKIQPAKLEDSAVYLCASSLGPAGHEQYFGPGTRLTVT.

CDR3 amino acids: CASSKGQGELRWTEAFF. For the CDR3, the DNA is TGTGCCAGCAGCAAGGGACAGGGAGAACTAAGGTGGACTGAAGCTTTCTTT. V gene TRBV5-8 combines with J gene TRBJ1-1; the match to TRBD1 covers 9 bases. V was clipped by 4 bases and J by 5 bases; unmatched bases: 15. The CDR3 contains 17 residues. CDR1 is SGHTS and CDR2 is YDEGEE in the germline V gene.

The chain joins TRBV6-5 to TRBJ1-3; no definite D call. The CDR3 spans 14 residues. The germline CDR1 and CDR2 sequences are MNHEY and SVGAGI. Trimming took 8 bases from V and 0 from J, leaving 11 bases between them. CDR3 protein: CASVQRASGNTIYF. The CDR3 DNA reads as TGTGCCAGCGTTCAAAGGGCCTCTGGAAACACCATATATTTT.

This sequence joins TRBV5-6 and TRBJ2-6, with D tentatively TRBD1 (5 bases). Germline V gene lookup returns CDR1 SGHDT and CDR2 YYEEEE. The CDR3 is made up of 15 amino acids. V lost 3 bases and J 4 bases, leaving 11 bases between the germline ends. The CDR3 nucleotides are TGTGCCAGCAGCTGGGGCCGGTCGGGGGCCAACGTCCTGACTTTC. Its translation: CASSWGRSGANVLTF.

A word on this clone: Mismatch with germline at one junction end may stem from a read error. This sequence joins TRBV6-6 and TRBJ1-6; TRBD1 agrees at 9 bases. Germline assignment: CDR1 MNHNY and CDR2 SVGAGI (reference sequence). The CDR3 totals 13 residues. The CDR3 DNA is TGTGCCAGCAGTCACTCACAGGGGGCGCCCCTCCACTTT. Translating it yields CASSHSQGAPLHF.

Remarks on this clone: One junction end does not reproduce the germline sequence, and a read error may be involved. This sample also contains other DNA sequences that code for the same CDR3. The chain links TRBV7-2 to TRBJ2-7; D gene ambiguous. CDR1 and CDR2 from the germline V gene are SGHTA and FQGNSA. CDR3 length equals 11 residues. The CDR3 sequence: CASSLTYEQYF. The CDR3 DNA reads as TGTGCCAGCAGCTTAACTTACGAGCAGTACTTT.

This chain links TRBV6-5 with TRBJ1-1; TRBD1 might be the D (5 bases). This CDR3 has 14 residues. Trimming cost V 7 bases and J 1 base, with 13 bases left between them. CDR1 and CDR2 (germline): MNHEY, SVGAGI. The CDR3: CASKALGQNTEAFF. CDR3 sequence (DNA): TGTGCCAGCAAAGCCCTCGGACAGAACACTGAAGCTTTCTTT.

The rearrangement links TRBV5-6 to TRBJ1-2; unclear D gene. This CDR3 region has 15 residues. Germline loops: CDR1 SGHDT, CDR2 YYEEEE. V was clipped by 0 bases and J by 6 bases, with 15 bases between them. CDR3: CASSLAMGLVHGYTF. The CDR3 nucleotides are TGTGCCAGCAGCTTGGCGATGGGGTTAGTGCATGGCTACACCTTC.

This clone occurred once. V and J are TRBV25-1 and TRBJ1-3; no clear D. Trimming cost V 8 bases and J 0 bases, with 17 bases left between them. CDR1 and CDR2 from the germline V gene are MGHDK and SYGVNS. The CDR3 consists of 16 residues. CDR3 DNA sequence: TGTGCCAGCTCCATTCCAAGTGCCTCCTCTGGAAACACCATATATTTT. Translating gives CASSIPSASSGNTIYF. Filled out from reference TRBV25-1 and TRBJ1-3, the complete variable domain reads EADIYQTPRYLVIGTGKKITLECSQTMGHDKMYWYQQDPGMELHLIHYSYGVNSTEKGDLSSESTVSRIRTEHFPLTLESARPSHTSQYLCASSIPSASSGNTIYFGEGSWLTVV.

In this sample, this clone is large (0.1 to 1%). The V and J genes are TRBV19 and TRBJ1-3, with D possibly being TRBD1 (5 bases). This CDR3 comprises 13 residues. The V gene lost 3 bases and the J gene lost 2 bases, with 5 bases spanning the gap. Germline V gives CDR1 LNHDA, CDR2 SQIVND (reference sequence). The chain's CDR3 is CASSMGPGNTIYF. CDR3 nucleotides: TGTGCCAGTAGTATGGGGCCTGGAAACACCATATATTTT.

This chain connects TRBV6-6 to TRBJ2-7, with D perhaps TRBD1 or TRBD2 (6 bases each). The V end was cut by 7 bases, the J end by 3 bases, with 22 bases between. CDR3 length: 16 residues. Looked up from germline, CDR1 is MNHNY and CDR2 is SVGAGI (reference sequence). The CDR3 coding sequence is TGTGCCAGCACTCTATCCCATTCGGGGGCGGTCTACGAGCAGTACTTC. Translation gives CASTLSHSGAVYEQYF.

This rearrangement joins TRBV7-6 to TRBJ1-1; D unresolved. The germline CDR1 and CDR2 sequences are SGHVS and FNYEAQ. CDR3 length: 14 amino acids. Trimming shortened V by 3 bases and J by 0 bases, and 8 bases separated the two germline ends. CDR3 loop: CASSLAQLNTEAFF. In DNA, the CDR3 is TGTGCCAGCAGCTTGGCGCAGCTGAACACTGAAGCTTTCTTT.

Remarks on this clone: No DNA is shown, since the ends of the CDR3 on it are uncertain; the CDR3 is the one TCRdb lists. The chain joins TRBV7-2 to TRBJ1-6. The CDR3 is 15 residues long, ends included. Germline V gene sequence: CDR1 SGHTA, CDR2 FQGNSA. CDR3 sequence reads: CASSPTETFGAPLHF.

This clone was seen a few times. The chain carries TRBV18 and TRBJ2-2; the D gene is possibly TRBD2 (5 bases). The CDR3 has 14 residues. V was cut by 3 bases and J by 1 base, with 6 bases left in between. CDR1 is KGHSH, CDR2 LQKENI, per germline. In nucleotides, the CDR3 is TGTGCCAGCTCACCCGAGGGGAACACCGGGGAGCTGTTTTTT. This codes for CASSPEGNTGELFF.